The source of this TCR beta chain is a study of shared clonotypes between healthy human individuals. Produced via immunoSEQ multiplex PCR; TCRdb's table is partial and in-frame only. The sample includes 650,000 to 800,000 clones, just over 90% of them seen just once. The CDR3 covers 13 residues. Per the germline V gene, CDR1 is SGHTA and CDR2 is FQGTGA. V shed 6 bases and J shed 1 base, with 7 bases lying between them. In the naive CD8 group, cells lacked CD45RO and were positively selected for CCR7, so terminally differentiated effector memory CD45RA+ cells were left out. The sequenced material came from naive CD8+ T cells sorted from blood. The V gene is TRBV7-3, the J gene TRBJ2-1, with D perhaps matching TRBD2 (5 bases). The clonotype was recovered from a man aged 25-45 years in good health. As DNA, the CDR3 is TGTGCCAGCAGGCCGGGATCCTACAATGAGCAGTTCTTC. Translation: CASRPGSYNEQFF.